Listed below are T cell receptor beta chains from one sample, sequenced in a study of early T cells in non-severe SARS-CoV-2 infection. From the 5' RACE reads, TCRdb called clonotypes with MiXCR, one entry per CDR3 protein. The table lists under 85,000 distinct CDR3 sequences, 13% to 15% of them singletons. Sequencing was carried out using whole blood. These receptors originate from an adult who was a healthcare worker with PCR-confirmed SARS-CoV-2 infection or an uninfected control (not recorded which). The CDR3 runs from the conserved cysteine through the conserved F or W. For some rows the clone size is stated as once, few or many, or as a class when expanded; others skip it.

V gene: TRBV24-1
clone size: -
J gene: TRBJ2-1
CDR3 protein: CATYDQPDSYNEQFF

V gene: TRBV27
clone size: -
J gene: TRBJ2-2
CDR3 protein: CASRPTTGELFF

V gene: TRBV7-2
clone size: medium-sized
J gene: TRBJ1-6
CDR3 protein: CASSLASSYNSPLHF

V gene: TRBV29-1
clone size: -
J gene: TRBJ2-3
CDR3 protein: CSVAGTSGRTDTQYF

V gene: TRBV19
clone size: -
J gene: TRBJ1-4
CDR3 protein: CASSFLGTGEKLFF

V gene: TRBV7-2
clone size: -
J gene: TRBJ2-1
CDR3 protein: CASSPQGALGEQFF

V gene: TRBV13
clone size: few
J gene: TRBJ1-4
CDR3 protein: CASTLWAMGDEKLFF

V gene: TRBV7-9
clone size: few
J gene: TRBJ2-7
CDR3 protein: CASSANQGQGQWEQYF

V gene: TRBV4-2
clone size: many
J gene: TRBJ1-2
CDR3 protein: CASSQNRDQASF

V gene: TRBV2
clone size: -
J gene: TRBJ2-1
CDR3 protein: CASRGTGEEGNEQFF

V gene: TRBV5-4
clone size: few
J gene: TRBJ2-1
CDR3 protein: CASSLVASGGLSFF

V gene: TRBV7-9
clone size: -
J gene: TRBJ1-2
CDR3 protein: CASSPGIVARGYTF

V gene: TRBV20-1
clone size: -
J gene: TRBJ2-1
CDR3 protein: CSAIPGQGNNEQFF

V gene: TRBV7-9
clone size: -
J gene: TRBJ2-7
CDR3 protein: CASSLAVAGGTFYEQYF

V gene: TRBV5-4
clone size: -
J gene: TRBJ2-5
CDR3 protein: CASSSPIAGAETQYF

V gene: TRBV6-2/TRBV6-3
clone size: -
J gene: TRBJ1-4
CDR3 protein: CASTGRGPALGLFF

V gene: TRBV20-1
clone size: -
J gene: TRBJ2-1
CDR3 protein: CSAPQGGGNEQFF

V gene: TRBV11-2
clone size: many
J gene: TRBJ2-3
CDR3 protein: CASSSLAGGHTDTQYF

V gene: TRBV24-1
clone size: few
J gene: TRBJ1-2
CDR3 protein: CATSNGYGYTF

V gene: TRBV18
clone size: few
J gene: TRBJ2-2
CDR3 protein: CASSPPPTGNTGELFF

V gene: TRBV5-1
clone size: many
J gene: TRBJ2-7
CDR3 protein: CASSPTRGVSSYEQYF

V gene: TRBV5-1
clone size: once
J gene: TRBJ2-2
CDR3 protein: CASSLDRGPGELFF

V gene: TRBV7-9
clone size: -
J gene: TRBJ1-2
CDR3 protein: CASSPRAGQGFGYTF

V gene: TRBV5-1
clone size: few
J gene: TRBJ1-1
CDR3 protein: CASSPQTDTEAFF

V gene: TRBV5-6
clone size: -
J gene: TRBJ2-2
CDR3 protein: CASSLFPPNTGELFF

V gene: TRBV5-6
clone size: many
J gene: TRBJ2-7
CDR3 protein: CASSLVTTGGLDEQYF